Presented here are 14 T cell receptor beta chains from one specimen sequenced in a study of shared clonotypes between healthy human individuals. Produced via immunoSEQ multiplex PCR; TCRdb's table is partial and in-frame only. The table shows roughly 2.2 million clones, with 80% to 95% occurring only once. Sequencing input: naive CD4+ T cells from PBMCs. This sample's subset: CD45RA+ positively selected. These TCRs come from a man aged 18 to 30 in good health. Some clones in this sample may be carry-over from other donors' samples.

In this sample, this clone turned up once. This rearrangement joins TRBV11-2 to TRBJ2-3; D is unresolved. CDR1 is SGHAT and CDR2 is FQNNGV in the germline V gene. With 5 bases removed from V and 2 bases from J, the gap between germline ends came to 11 bases. The CDR3 has 14 amino acids. CDR3 DNA: TGTGCCAGCAGCCCGGAGCCGAACACAGATACGCAGTATTTT. Translated: CASSPEPNTDTQYF.

This sequence joins TRBV7-6 and TRBJ2-1, with unresolved D. The CDR3 has 15 residues. The V end lost 0 bases, the J end lost 0 bases, and 6 bases lay between the germline ends. CDR1 is SGHVS and CDR2 is FNYEAQ in the germline V gene. Here the CDR3 DNA reads TGTGCCAGCAGCTTAGCGCCTTACTCCTACAATGAGCAGTTCTTC. Residues: CASSLAPYSYNEQFF.

The chain combines TRBV28 with TRBJ2-7; possibly TRBD1 or TRBD2 for D (6 bases each). V was cut by 5 bases and J by 2 bases, with 13 bases left in between. The CDR3 has 14 amino acids. In germline, CDR1 is MDHEN, CDR2 SYDVKM. The CDR3 loop is CASSAAGQAYEQYF. CDR3 nucleotides: TGTGCCAGCAGTGCCGCGGGACAAGCCTACGAGCAGTACTTC.

The chain has TRBV5-1 and TRBJ1-2, with D hard to call. The germline V gene has CDR1 SGHRS and CDR2 YFSETQ. Deletions cut 4 bases from V and 4 bases from J, with 14 bases between. The CDR3 is made up of 14 amino acids. CDR3 DNA sequence: TGCGCCAGCAGCCCGGGCCGTTCCGGCTATGGCTACACCTTC. This translates into CASSPGRSGYGYTF.

The V call is TRBV7-2, the J call TRBJ2-2; TRBD1 or TRBD2 may be the D gene (5 bases each). The CDR3 is 16 amino acids. Trimming took off 1 base at V and 5 bases at J, with 14 bases between the two ends. Looked up from germline, CDR1 is SGHTA and CDR2 is FQGNSA. CDR3 bases: TGTGCCAGCAGCTTAGATGCCGGGACCGGGACCGGGGAGCTGTTTTTT. This encodes CASSLDAGTGTGELFF.

As for this clone: Other DNA sequences in this sample translate to the same CDR3. The chain recombines TRBV6-5 with TRBJ2-3; D perhaps matches TRBD2 (6 bases). Germline values: CDR1 MNHEY, CDR2 SVGAGI. V was cut by 5 bases and J by 6 bases, with 6 bases left in between. This CDR3 has 11 amino acids. CDR3 nucleotides: TGTGCCAGCAGTGGGGGGGATACGCAGTATTTT. Protein product: CASSGGDTQYF.

The chain recombines TRBV5-4 with TRBJ2-7; TRBD1 or TRBD2 may be the D gene (6 bases each). The CDR3 is 16 amino acids. With 4 bases removed from V and 7 bases from J, the gap between germline ends came to 24 bases. Germline V gene lookup returns CDR1 SGHNT and CDR2 YYREEE (reference sequence). The CDR3 protein is CASSPASRGGGLEQYF. The CDR3 bases are TGTGCCAGCAGCCCAGCCTCCAGGGGAGGTGGACTTGAGCAGTACTTC. Combining the CDR3 with reference TRBV5-4 and TRBJ2-7 gives the whole variable domain ETGVTQSPTHLIKTRGQQVTLRCSSQSGHNTVSWYQQALGQGPQFIFQYYREEENGRGNFPPRFSGLQFPNYSSELNVNALELDDSALYLCASSPASRGGGLEQYFGPGTRLTVT.

Comments on this clone: The same CDR3 can be traced to other DNA sequences in this sample. The chain combines TRBV18 with TRBJ1-1; no clear D gene. V lost 2 bases and J lost 0, with 4 bases in between. This CDR3 is built from 13 residues. Germline V gene data show CDR1 as KGHSH and CDR2 as LQKENI. CDR3 nucleotide sequence: TGTGCCAGCTCACCAAACATGAACACTGAAGCTTTCTTT. It encodes CASSPNMNTEAFF.

This clone was detected only once. The chain employs TRBV5-1 and TRBJ2-1; D possibly corresponds to TRBD1 (7 bases). Per the germline V gene, CDR1 is SGHRS and CDR2 is YFSETQ. The ends were cut back, 7 bases at V and 0 bases at J, with 11 bases in the middle. The CDR3 has 14 amino acids. In DNA, the CDR3 is TGCGCCAGCCGCGGGACAGACTCCTACAATGAGCAGTTCTTC. Translated, it gives CASRGTDSYNEQFF.

The rearrangement uses TRBV15 and TRBJ2-3; D gene unclear. Trimming pared 3 bases from V and 3 bases from J, leaving 10 bases between. CDR3 length equals 14 residues. Germline V gene data show CDR1 as LNHNV and CDR2 as YYDKDF (reference sequence). The chain's CDR3 is CATSRFGGTDTQYF. CDR3 sequence (DNA): TGTGCCACCAGCAGGTTCGGTGGGACAGATACGCAGTATTTT.

This clone was observed a single time. This sequence joins TRBV10-3 and TRBJ1-2, with a possible D match to TRBD1 (6 bases). This CDR3 region has 12 residues. Germline V gene sequence: CDR1 ENHRY, CDR2 SYGVKD. V was shortened by 11 bases and J by 7 bases, with 17 bases between the two germline ends. CDR3: CAAQGPTGGYTF. CDR3 nucleotides: TGTGCCGCACAGGGACCCACGGGTGGCTACACCTTC.

The chain joins TRBV7-6 to TRBJ2-6, with D uncertain. The germline V gene has CDR1 SGHVS and CDR2 FNYEAQ. V was clipped by 1 base and J by 2 bases, with 3 bases between them. This CDR3 has 14 residues. The CDR3 is CASSLGAGANVLTF. Here the CDR3 DNA reads TGTGCCAGCAGCTTAGGGGCTGGGGCCAACGTCCTGACTTTC.

The genes are TRBV5-4 and TRBJ2-4, with TRBD2 matching over 9 bases. The CDR3 has 15 amino acids. The V and J ends lost 0 bases and 5 bases, in that order; junction bases with no gene match: 3. The V gene's germline CDR1 is SGHNT and CDR2 YYREEE (reference sequence). The CDR3 is CASSLEGLAQNIQYF. CDR3 nucleotide sequence: TGTGCCAGCAGCTTGGAGGGACTAGCTCAAAACATTCAGTACTTC.

This chain joins TRBV18 and TRBJ2-3; D remains ambiguous. CDR3 length: 14 residues. V was trimmed by 4 bases and J by 2 bases, leaving 10 bases between them. Per germline, CDR1 KGHSH and CDR2 LQKENI. CDR3 region: CASSHTQVTDTQYF. The CDR3 DNA reads as TGTGCCAGCTCACATACACAAGTCACAGATACGCAGTATTTT.